What follows are 16 T cell receptor beta chains derived from one specimen sequenced in a study of cytomegalovirus exposure and HLA in healthy donors (dated by TCRdb to between 2016 and 2019). The library was obtained by the immunoSEQ multiplex PCR assay. The clones in this table, taken by TCRdb from immuneACCESS, are in-frame only. Not every clone is retained; where verified, under half of the shortfall comes from an unresolved V gene, and the cause of the rest is unknown. In all, the sample holds about 190,000 clones, and 84% of those were seen once. Clones ranked in the top ten supply roughly 7.5% of the sample. The sequencing sample was made of PBMCs. Receptors were obtained from a man younger than 35 in good health and CMV-seropositive.

This clone was counted only a few times. The chain uses TRBV19 and TRBJ2-1; 8 bases are shared with TRBD2. The V and J ends lost 3 bases and 8 bases, in that order; junction bases with no gene match: 18. The CDR3 spans 18 residues. Germline lookup yields CDR1 LNHDA and CDR2 SQIVND (reference sequence). CDR3 coding DNA: TGTGCCAGTAGTATGGGGGGGACTAGGGCGACTATTGGGTATGAGCAGTTCTTC. Its protein product is CASSMGGTRATIGYEQFF.

The gene calls are TRBV9 and TRBJ2-2; 12 bases are shared with TRBD2. CDR1 is SGDLS, CDR2 YYNGEE, per germline. This CDR3 region has 16 residues. J lost 7 bases, V lost 0 bases, and 4 bases had no gene match. The CDR3 is CASSVGLAGGDGELFF. In DNA form, the CDR3 reads TGTGCCAGCAGCGTAGGGCTAGCGGGAGGGGACGGGGAGCTGTTTTTT. Using reference TRBV9 and TRBJ2-2 for the parts outside the CDR3, the full variable domain is DSGVTQTPKHLITATGQRVTLRCSPRSGDLSVYWYQQSLDQGLQFLIQYYNGEERAKGNILERFSAQQFPDLHSELNLSSLELGDSALYFCASSVGLAGGDGELFFGEGSRLTVL.

The genes are TRBV5-1 and TRBJ2-7, with 7 bases identical to TRBD2. CDR3 size: 15 residues. Germline trimming cut 0 bases from V and 0 bases from J; bases unmatched to any gene: 3. CDR1 and CDR2 from the germline V gene are SGHRS and YFSETQ. The CDR3 loop reads CASSLGTGGSYEQYF. In nucleotides, the CDR3 is TGCGCCAGCAGCTTGGGCACGGGAGGCTCCTACGAGCAGTACTTC. Drawing the rest from reference TRBV5-1 and TRBJ2-7, the complete variable domain is KAGVTQTPRYLIKTRGQQVTLSCSPISGHRSVSWYQQTPGQGLQFLFEYFSETQRNKGNFPGRFSGRQFSNSRSEMNVSTLELGDSALYLCASSLGTGGSYEQYFGPGTRLTVT.

The chain joins TRBV6-5 to TRBJ1-5, with a possible D match to TRBD1 (5 bases). Germline CDR1 reads MNHEY; CDR2 reads SVGAGI. Between the trimmed V and J ends, which lost 4 bases and 2 bases, there was a span of 12 bases. The CDR3 covers 15 residues. In DNA, the CDR3 is TGTGCCAGCAGTTCGGCGGGGGGAGGCAATCAGCCCCAGCATTTT. It is translated as CASSSAGGGNQPQHF.

The chain has TRBV29-1 and TRBJ2-1; 8 positions match TRBD2. Germline assignment: CDR1 SQVTM and CDR2 ANQGSEA. V gave up 2 bases and J gave up 4 bases; unmatched junction bases: 4. The CDR3 runs 14 residues. The CDR3 region is CSVERSGSYNEQFF. CDR3 nucleotides: TGCAGCGTTGAAAGGAGCGGGAGTTACAATGAGCAGTTCTTC.

V is TRBV25-1 and J is TRBJ1-4; a possible D gene is TRBD1 (5 bases). CDR1 is MGHDK, CDR2 SYGVNS, per germline. The CDR3 spans 14 residues. Trimming left V 6 bases short and J 8 bases short, with 16 bases between. The CDR3 is CASSGQGYTEKLFF. The CDR3 DNA reads TGTGCCAGCAGCGGGCAGGGTTATACGGAAAAACTGTTTTTT.

The chain carries TRBV30 and TRBJ2-5; D is uncertain. The CDR3 consists of 12 residues. Germline V gene data show CDR1 as GTSNPN and CDR2 as SVGIG (reference sequence). Trimming took 2 bases from V and 4 from J, leaving 8 bases between them. CDR3: CAWSPPGETQYF. The CDR3 DNA reads as TGTGCCTGGAGTCCCCCAGGAGAGACCCAGTACTTC.

The chain links TRBV7-2 to TRBJ2-1, with 12 bases matching TRBD2. CDR3 length equals 15 residues. V was clipped by 2 bases and J by 12 bases; unmatched bases: 8. Germline-derived CDR1 and CDR2 are SGHTA and FQGNSA. The CDR3: CASSLRLAGGPGQFF. The CDR3 DNA reads as TGTGCCAGCAGCTTAAGGCTAGCGGGAGGGCCGGGGCAGTTCTTC.

This clone came up a few times. This sequence joins TRBV25-1 and TRBJ2-1, with 12 bases matching TRBD2. V was clipped by 6 bases and J by 7 bases; unmatched bases: 4. The CDR3 sequence is 14 residues long. Germline loops: CDR1 MGHDK, CDR2 SYGVNS. The CDR3 here is CASRLAGGQNEQFF. The CDR3 region has the DNA TGTGCCAGCAGACTAGCGGGAGGTCAGAATGAGCAGTTCTTC.

This clone occurred a few times. The chain employs TRBV14 and TRBJ1-1; a weak D match, TRBD1 (5 bases). V lost 3 bases and J 0 bases, leaving 8 bases between the germline ends. CDR3 length equals 14 residues. Germline-derived CDR1 and CDR2 are SGHDN and FVKESK. CDR3 sequence reads: CASSHTRVNTEAFF. The CDR3 DNA follows: TGTGCCAGCAGCCATACCAGGGTGAACACTGAAGCTTTCTTT. The variable domain in full, with the rest retrieved from reference TRBV14 and TRBJ1-1, is EAGVTQFPSHSVIEKGQTVTLRCDPISGHDNLYWYRRVMGKEIKFLLHFVKESKQDESGMPNNRFLAERTGGTYSTLKVQPAELEDSGVYFCASSHTRVNTEAFFGQGTRLTVV.

This clone was picked up one time. This chain connects TRBV28 to TRBJ1-1, with D possibly matching TRBD1 (5 bases). CDR1 MDHEN and CDR2 SYDVKM come from the germline V gene. The CDR3 has 16 residues. V was shortened by 4 bases and J by 0 bases, with 15 bases between the two germline ends. The CDR3 bases are TGTGCCAGCAGTTCCCCTGGGGGGGTGGTGAACACTGAAGCTTTCTTT. Protein sequence: CASSSPGGVVNTEAFF.

The chain combines TRBV27 with TRBJ2-3; tentative D call: TRBD2 (7 bases). Trimming removed 7 bases from V and 2 bases from J, with 22 bases in between. The CDR3 spans 17 residues. Germline V CDR1 and CDR2: MNHEY, SMNVEV (reference sequence). The CDR3 loop is CASTPWGASGYTDTQYF. The CDR3 DNA is TGTGCCAGCACCCCCTGGGGGGCTAGCGGTTACACAGATACGCAGTATTTT.

The rearrangement links TRBV28 to TRBJ1-1; D is possibly TRBD1 (5 bases). This CDR3 spans 14 amino acids. Looked up from germline, CDR1 is MDHEN and CDR2 is SYDVKM. Trimming left V 5 bases short and J 7 bases short, with 17 bases between. The CDR3 DNA reads TGTGCCAGCAGTGGAGGGGACCCCTCCATTGAAGCTTTCTTT. It codes for CASSGGDPSIEAFF.

The V gene is TRBV6-5, the J gene TRBJ2-7, with TRBD2 as a possible D gene (6 bases). Germline V gene data show CDR1 as MNHEY and CDR2 as SVGAGI. The CDR3 has 13 residues. The V gene lost 8 bases and the J gene lost 0 bases, with 11 bases spanning the gap. The CDR3 coding sequence is TGTGCCAGCCGGGACTCGAGCTCCTACGAGCAGTACTTC. Its translation is CASRDSSSYEQYF.

The chain joins TRBV7-9 to TRBJ1-1; D gene ambiguous. Germline CDR1 and CDR2: SEHNR and FQNEAQ (reference sequence). This CDR3 comprises 14 residues. Trimming cost V 1 base and J 4 bases, with 10 bases left between them. CDR3 nucleotides: TGTGCCAGCAGCTTAGTCGAAGGAGGCACTGAAGCTTTCTTT. Amino acids: CASSLVEGGTEAFF.

This sequence joins TRBV29-1 and TRBJ2-2; D remains unclear. V was pared by 4 bases and J by 5 bases, with 5 bases between. This CDR3 is 11 amino acids long. From germline, CDR1 is SQVTM and CDR2 ANQGSEA. The CDR3 spells CSVVQTGELFF. The CDR3 region has the DNA TGCAGCGTTGTTCAAACCGGGGAGCTGTTTTTT.